This T cell receptor beta chain was sequenced for a study of cytomegalovirus exposure and HLA in healthy donors. The wider study: An early data release held 79 million or so unique TCRs from HLA-typed donors. Study results and caveats: In vitro work confirmed that three CMV-associated chains recognize CMV antigens. Several of the most significant clusters appeared, in a later analysis, to be linked to common viral pathogens.

Regarding this clone: Its target is unknown.

Germline V lookup: CDR1 SGHRS, CDR2 YFSETQ. The CDR3 runs 13 residues. Trimming stripped 1 base from V and 3 bases from J, with 6 bases between. With 60 Vbeta and 13 Jbeta primers, the PCR was carried out. TCRdb's copy holds only in-frame clones and misses some; the assay was immunoSEQ multiplex PCR. The sample has approximately 120,000 clones; 80% are singletons. The sequenced sample consisted of PBMCs. The receptor was isolated from a young man in good health and CMV-seropositive. This chain joins TRBV5-1 and TRBJ2-3, with D hard to call. For the CDR3, the DNA is TGCGCCAGCAGCTTGACCGGGACAGATACGCAGTATTTT. Its protein is CASSLTGTDTQYF.